Following are 27 T cell receptor beta chains from one sample sequenced in a study of shared clonotypes between healthy human individuals. CD8 cells regarded as naive lacked CD45RO, were positively chosen for CCR7, and omitted terminally differentiated effector memory CD45RA+ cells. The data were produced by immunoSEQ multiplex PCR, yet TCRdb's version contains in-frame clones alone and is incomplete. The repertoire holds just over 2,000,000 clones, just under 95% seen once, with 0.85% to 1.2% in the top ten. The sample comprised naive CD8+ T cells sorted from blood. Receptor source: a man younger than 35 in good health.

This chain links TRBV11-3 with TRBJ2-2, with a weak D call TRBD1 (6 bases). This CDR3 region has 17 residues. From germline, CDR1 is SGHNT and CDR2 YENEEA. Trimming took 0 bases from V and 2 from J, leaving 13 bases between them. Here the CDR3 reads CASSLERLGANTGELFF. Here the CDR3 DNA reads TGTGCCAGCAGCTTAGAAAGGTTGGGGGCAAACACCGGGGAGCTGTTTTTT.

The V and J genes are TRBV19 and TRBJ1-2, with D possibly matching TRBD1 (5 bases). CDR3 length equals 15 residues. The V gene's germline CDR1 is LNHDA and CDR2 SQIVND (reference sequence). Trimming removed 8 bases from V and 5 bases from J, with 21 bases in between. In DNA form, the CDR3 reads TGTGCCAGTCTCCTTACCCCACAGGCTGGGTATGGCTACACCTTC. It specifies CASLLTPQAGYGYTF.

The chain employs TRBV4-1 and TRBJ2-7, with TRBD2 identical over 8 bases. The length of the CDR3 is 15 residues. CDR1 is MGHRA, CDR2 YSYEKL, per germline. The V gene end was trimmed by 4 bases and the J gene end by 2 bases; junction bases not matched to a gene: 7. The CDR3 bases are TGCGCCAGCAGCCCCCGGGGGGGTGACACCTACGAGCAGTACTTC. It specifies CASSPRGGDTYEQYF.

DNA of the CDR3: TGTGCCAGCAGCCCCCCCGGACGGGCGGATGCAGATACGCAGTATTTT. It specifies CASSPPGRADADTQYF. This chain joins TRBV9 and TRBJ2-3, with no clear D. Germline-derived CDR1 and CDR2 are SGDLS and YYNGEE. V shed 4 bases and J shed 4 bases, with 19 bases lying between them. This CDR3 has 16 amino acids.

The chain links TRBV6-6 to TRBJ1-1, with D possibly matching TRBD1 (6 bases). CDR3 size: 15 residues. CDR1 MNHNY and CDR2 SVGAGI come from the germline V gene (reference sequence). V was trimmed by 0 bases and J by 1 base, leaving 9 bases between them. CDR3 region: CASSYSRQENTEAFF. The DNA for the CDR3 is TGTGCCAGCAGTTACTCGCGACAGGAGAACACTGAAGCTTTCTTT.

This chain joins TRBV6-5 and TRBJ1-1; no definite D call. Germline values: CDR1 MNHEY, CDR2 SVGAGI. CDR3 length equals 13 residues. Deletions cut 6 bases from V and 8 bases from J, with 16 bases between. CDR3 sequence: CASSRDMVQEAFF. The CDR3 DNA is TGTGCCAGCAGCCGAGACATGGTCCAGGAAGCTTTCTTT.

V and J are TRBV10-3 and TRBJ2-7, with unresolved D. CDR3 size: 16 residues. The germline V gene has CDR1 ENHRY and CDR2 SYGVKD. Trimming removed 3 bases from V and 2 bases from J, with 17 bases in between. The CDR3, as DNA: TGTGCCATCAGTGACCCCGAAGGGCAGAGACCCTACGAGCAGTACTTC. This gives the protein CAISDPEGQRPYEQYF.

A note on this clone: The sample has other DNA sequences that encode this CDR3 too. The rearrangement uses TRBV2 and TRBJ1-1; 7 bases are a match to TRBD1. The V and J ends lost 6 bases and 0 bases, in that order; junction bases with no gene match: 13. This CDR3 region has 17 residues. The germline V gene has CDR1 SNHLY and CDR2 FYNNEI. The CDR3 sequence: CASRKKGQSLMNTEAFF. The CDR3 DNA follows: TGTGCCAGCAGGAAAAAGGGACAGAGTTTGATGAACACTGAAGCTTTCTTT.

This clone was detected only once. V is TRBV11-2 and J is TRBJ2-7, with D uncertain. The CDR3 is made up of 13 amino acids. Germline V gene lookup returns CDR1 SGHAT and CDR2 FQNNGV. Trimming removed 5 bases at V and 7 bases at J, with 15 bases between. The CDR3 loop is CASSLGEEGEQYF. The CDR3 bases are TGTGCCAGCAGCCTTGGCGAGGAAGGGGAGCAGTACTTC.

The V and J genes are TRBV13 and TRBJ2-2; 8 bases agree with TRBD1. CDR3 size: 15 residues. CDR1 is PRHDT and CDR2 is FYEKMQ in the germline V gene (reference sequence). V trimming: 5 bases; J trimming: 7 bases; junction bases outside the gene matches: 9. The CDR3 reads CASSGTGGRGGELFF. The CDR3, as DNA: TGTGCCAGCAGCGGAACAGGGGGACGGGGCGGGGAGCTGTTTTTT.

This chain joins TRBV9 and TRBJ1-6; 8 nucleotides line up with TRBD1. The CDR3 has 14 residues. From germline, CDR1 is SGDLS and CDR2 YYNGEE. Trimming removed 3 bases from V and 7 bases from J; junction bases left unmatched: 3. The CDR3 spells CASSGTGSNSPLHF. In DNA, the CDR3 is TGTGCCAGCAGCGGGACAGGGTCGAATTCACCCCTCCACTTT.

V gene TRBV29-1 combines with J gene TRBJ2-1, with D possibly matching TRBD2 (5 bases). The CDR3 is made up of 14 amino acids. Trimming shortened V by 5 bases and J by 1 base, and 12 bases separated the two germline ends. In germline, CDR1 is SQVTM, CDR2 ANQGSEA. DNA of the CDR3: TGCAGCGTTTCGGGGATGGGATCCTACAATGAGCAGTTCTTC. This codes for CSVSGMGSYNEQFF.

The genes are TRBV5-1 and TRBJ2-5, with TRBD2 matching 8 bases. Trimming removed 7 bases from V and 3 bases from J; junction bases left unmatched: 8. CDR1 is SGHRS and CDR2 is YFSETQ in the germline V gene. CDR3 length equals 14 residues. Here the CDR3 DNA reads TGCGCCAGCTCCAGCGGGACTAGTGAAGAGACCCAGTACTTC. Translated, it gives CASSSGTSEETQYF.

The CDR3 nucleotides are TGTGCCAGCAGTTCACCTCGGACAGGGGGTTTGCGACAGTACTTC. Its translation: CASSSPRTGGLRQYF. This chain uses TRBV6-6 with TRBJ2-7; 10 bases align to TRBD1. CDR1 and CDR2 (germline): MNHNY, SVGAGI (reference sequence). The CDR3 has 15 residues. With 4 bases clipped from V and 10 bases from J, the junction kept 13 bases outside the gene matches.

The V and J genes are TRBV28 and TRBJ2-2; the match to TRBD2 covers 8 bases. CDR3 length: 13 amino acids. In germline, CDR1 is MDHEN, CDR2 SYDVKM. V lost 7 bases to trimming and J lost 6 bases; unmatched junction nucleotides: 4. The CDR3 DNA is TGTGCCAGCACCCCCGGGGGGGCCGGGGAGCTGTTTTTT. Translating gives CASTPGGAGELFF.

CDR3: CASSSQGIGNYGYTF. CDR3 nucleotides: TGTGCCAGCAGCTCACAGGGGATAGGGAACTATGGCTACACCTTC. This chain uses TRBV7-8 with TRBJ1-2; 7 bases line up with TRBD1. With V trimmed by 4 bases and J by 2 bases, 7 bases remained unmatched. Germline V gene sequence: CDR1 SGHVS, CDR2 FQNEAQ. This CDR3 has 15 amino acids. Full variable domain (outside the CDR3, taken from reference TRBV7-8 and TRBJ1-2): GAGVSQSPRYKVAKRGQDVALRCDPISGHVSLFWYQQALGQGPEFLTYFQNEAQLDKSGLPSDRFFAERPEGSVSTLKIQRTQQEDSAVYLCASSSQGIGNYGYTFGSGTRLTVV.

The rearrangement links TRBV9 to TRBJ2-3; 7 bases line up with TRBD2. Looked up from germline, CDR1 is SGDLS and CDR2 is YYNGEE. This CDR3 spans 13 amino acids. V was pared by 1 base and J by 6 bases, with 2 bases of the junction left unmatched. This CDR3 is CASSVWGGDTQYF. CDR3 nucleotide sequence: TGTGCCAGCAGCGTATGGGGGGGTGATACGCAGTATTTT.

The J gene is TRBJ2-7, the V gene TRBV4-3, with 7 bases identical to TRBD1. This CDR3 is 16 amino acids long. The V segment lost 0 bases and the J segment 3 bases; nucleotides outside the gene matches: 8. Germline-derived CDR1 and CDR2 are LGHNA and YSLEER. CDR3 bases: TGCGCCAGCAGCCAAGATACGGGGACAGAAGACTACGAGCAGTACTTC. Its protein is CASSQDTGTEDYEQYF.

The chain carries TRBV7-9 and TRBJ1-4; D is unresolved. The CDR3 has 16 amino acids. Trimming left V 0 bases short and J 8 bases short, with 16 bases between. Germline loops: CDR1 SEHNR, CDR2 FQNEAQ (reference sequence). CDR3 region: CASSLARTGAGEKLFF. DNA of the CDR3: TGTGCCAGCAGCTTAGCGCGTACGGGAGCGGGAGAAAAACTGTTTTTT.

V gene TRBV2 combines with J gene TRBJ1-1; no clear D. The CDR3 is made up of 14 amino acids. V lost 2 bases to trimming and J lost 2 bases, with 9 bases between them. Germline V gene sequence: CDR1 SNHLY, CDR2 FYNNEI. The DNA for the CDR3 is TGTGCCAGCAGTGAATACCCAGATAACACTGAAGCTTTCTTT. It specifies CASSEYPDNTEAFF.

This chain connects TRBV19 to TRBJ1-5; D gene unclear. This CDR3 spans 15 amino acids. V lost 0 bases, J lost 2 bases, and 8 bases lay in between. Germline CDR1 LNHDA, CDR2 SQIVND (reference sequence). CDR3 DNA sequence: TGTGCCAGTAGTATAGATCCGTGGGGCAATCAGCCCCAGCATTTT. It encodes CASSIDPWGNQPQHF.

This chain joins TRBV6-5 and TRBJ2-6; D remains unclear. The CDR3 is made up of 15 amino acids. Germline CDR1 is MNHEY and CDR2 is SVGAGI. The V end was cut by 4 bases, the J end by 0 bases, with 7 bases between. Written as DNA, the CDR3 is TGTGCCAGCAGTTGGGCGATCTCTGGGGCCAACGTCCTGACTTTC. Translated, it gives CASSWAISGANVLTF.

To note about this clone: The sample carries other DNA sequences with the same CDR3. As DNA, the CDR3 is TGCGCCAGCAGCCAAGATGGCGGGGGGGGCTACAATGAGCAGTTCTTC. This sequence encodes CASSQDGGGGYNEQFF. This rearrangement joins TRBV4-3 to TRBJ2-1; 9 bases line up with TRBD2. Looked up from germline, CDR1 is LGHNA and CDR2 is YSLEER. The CDR3 has 16 amino acids. V trimming: 0 bases; J trimming: 3 bases; junction bases outside the gene matches: 3.

Regarding this clone: This may be a read error: a much more frequent sequence differs by one nucleotide. This chain links TRBV30 with TRBJ2-7; D unresolved. CDR3 size: 11 residues. In germline, CDR1 is GTSNPN, CDR2 SVGIG (reference sequence). CDR3 sequence reads: CAWTGSYEQCF. In nucleotides, the CDR3 is TGTGCCTGGACAGGATCCTACGAGCAGTGCTTC.

This clone has a single count. The V and J genes are TRBV27 and TRBJ1-2; 7 bases fit TRBD1. Losses at the gene ends were 0 bases for V and 0 bases for J; bases not matched to a gene: 1. Germline V CDR1 and CDR2: MNHEY, SMNVEV (reference sequence). The CDR3 is 15 amino acids. The CDR3 coding sequence is TGTGCCAGCAGTTTATCGGGGACAGCTAACTATGGCTACACCTTC. This gives the protein CASSLSGTANYGYTF.

The V call is TRBV30, the J call TRBJ2-5, with a weak D call TRBD2 (5 bases). The CDR3 is 13 amino acids. V was trimmed by 5 bases and J by 4 bases, leaving 14 bases between them. From germline, CDR1 is GTSNPN and CDR2 SVGIG (reference sequence). CDR3 amino acids: CAWGESHGETQYF. For the CDR3, the DNA is TGTGCCTGGGGGGAGTCGCACGGAGAGACCCAGTACTTC.

The rearrangement links TRBV27 to TRBJ2-3; TRBD2 matches 9 bases. Germline V CDR1 and CDR2: MNHEY, SMNVEV (reference sequence). The CDR3 extends over 17 amino acids. V lost 3 bases and J lost 1; bases outside the gene matches: 8. The CDR3 here is CASSLGSGSLGTDTQYF. CDR3 bases: TGTGCCAGCAGTTTGGGTAGCGGGAGTCTAGGCACAGATACGCAGTATTTT.